The present T cell receptor (beta chain) was sequenced within a study of graft-versus-host responses after intestinal transplantation (dated by TCRdb to about 2021). For context, the study as a whole: The transplants that recipients got were multivisceral, liver-intestinal, or isolated intestinal. Every recipient was given anti-thymocyte globulin induction, followed by roughly 3 years of maintenance tacrolimus and steroids. Bulk TCR-beta CDR3 sequencing was used to track graft-versus-host and host-versus-graft alloreactive T cell clones in the graft, circulation and bone marrow after intestinal transplantation. Alloreactive clones were identified by sequencing pre-transplant mixed lymphocyte reaction products and comparing them with unstimulated pre-transplant donor and recipient T cells. A cohort of 24 intestinal transplant recipients, including one retransplant, was enrolled, and a few patients lacking pretransplant specimens were excluded. Donor T cell macrochimerism was defined as a peak of at least 4% donor T cells among recipient peripheral blood mononuclear cells. Rather than going through the commercial service, samples from a few later patients were sequenced in-house on an Illumina MiSeq and processed with MiXCR.

Receptor libraries were prepared by the immunoSEQ multiplex PCR assay. For most patients, genomic DNA was isolated with the Qiagen DNeasy Blood and Tissue Kit and shipped frozen to Adaptive Biotechnologies for TCR sequencing. For most patients, genomic DNA was subjected to high-throughput TCR-beta CDR3 sequencing by Adaptive Biotechnologies. Per the authors' processing: TCR sequencing data were retrieved from Adaptive's ImmunoSEQ software for about 17 patients, whereas three other patients were processed with MiXCR and VDJtools. To correct CD4 versus CD8 sorting errors, sequences present in both subsets at a frequency ratio below 5:1 were removed. CDR3 nucleotide sequences shared by donor and recipient were removed because the origin of these sequences could not be assigned. To count as alloreactive, a clone needed at least 2-fold expansion over unstimulated cells and a minimum CFSE-low frequency of 0.002% (template counts) or 0.001% (read counts). Mappable clones were those detected in sequenced pre-transplant spleen, lymph node, or MLR CFSE-low populations of the donor or recipient. The cumulative frequency of alloreactive clones was calculated as a percentage of all sequences, weighted by copy number. The clones in this table, taken by TCRdb from immuneACCESS, are in-frame only. Not every clone is retained; where verified, under half of the shortfall comes from an unresolved V gene, and the cause of the rest is unknown. The D gene and trimming were derived from the DNA, and the V and J assignments and clone size from that table. The sample contains about 97,000 clones, roughly 89% of them found a single time. Approximately 0.17% of the sample is held by the ten biggest clonotypes.

The intended sense of this specimen's time point label: cells obtained before transplantation from donor or recipient. CD3+CD4+ and CD3+CD8+ populations were FACS-sorted from unstimulated pre-transplant donor and recipient cells taken from spleen or lymph nodes. Comments on this clone: There is no known antigen for this receptor. Base quality data are lacking; no much larger clone is found one base away.

The paper's findings and limits, for the study overall: In the allografts of patients with donor T cell macrochimerism, GvH to HvG T cell clonal ratios were high. GvH clones were found in recipient bone marrow, and some of the GvH clones appeared earlier in ileal mucosa or blood, which is consistent with an intestinal mucosal origin. Early after transplant, peak levels of circulating GvH clones were found to be associated with declines in HvG clones. The conclusions were limited by the relatively low number and heterogeneity of the intestinal transplant patients.

V is shortened by 6 bases, J by 4 bases, and the region joining them spans 10 bases. As encoded in the germline V gene (reference sequence), CDR1 is LNHDA while CDR2 is SQIVND. From cysteine to phenylalanine, the CDR3 is 14 amino acids long. Left in the record is the CDR3 DNA by itself, 42 bases read in frame from the first base. The starting material was unstimulated CD4+ T cells sorted from spleen or lymph node cells, obtained before transplant. This chain joins TRBV19 to TRBJ2-6, with the D gene call left open. The clonotype was recovered from a human donor who was the organ donor for an intestinal transplant. The bases read TGTGCCAGTAGAAGTCCTGGCGGGGCCAACGTCCTGACTTTC. Translated, it gives CASRSPGGANVLTF.